A selection of T cell receptor beta chains follows, all from one sample in a study of graft-versus-host responses after intestinal transplantation. Antigens of these TCRs are unknown. Assay used: immunoSEQ multiplex PCR; TCRdb lists only in-frame clones, some missing. The sample contains fewer than 60,000 clones, roughly 80% of which appear only once. The source was unstimulated CD4+ T cells sorted from spleen or lymph node cells, collected before transplant. The receptors here all came from a human donor who was the organ donor for an intestinal transplant. CDR3s include the opening cysteine and the closing phenylalanine or tryptophan. D genes are given only for firm matches. Not every row has a clone size; where given, it reads once, few, many or a size class.

len: 14
v_gene: TRBV5-1
d_gene: NA
j_gene: TRBJ1-1
abundance: NA
CDR3aa: CASSLEGVNTEAFF
CDR3nt: TGCGCCAGCAGCTTGGAGGGGGTGAACACTGAAGCTTTCTTT

len: 15
v_gene: TRBV10-3
d_gene: NA
j_gene: TRBJ1-5
abundance: NA
CDR3aa: CAISESLRAGQPQHF
CDR3nt: TGTGCCATCAGTGAGTCGCTAAGGGCGGGTCAGCCCCAGCATTTT

len: 15
v_gene: TRBV6-5
d_gene: NA
j_gene: TRBJ2-5
abundance: NA
CDR3aa: CASSPAGELAKTQYF
CDR3nt: TGTGCCAGCAGTCCCGCGGGTGAGCTAGCAAAGACCCAGTACTTC

len: 16
v_gene: TRBV7-9
d_gene: NA
j_gene: TRBJ1-6
abundance: NA
CDR3aa: CASSPTGSSYNSPLHF
CDR3nt: TGTGCCAGCAGCCCAACAGGGAGCTCCTATAATTCACCCCTCCACTTT

len: 15
v_gene: TRBV5-4
d_gene: TRBD1
j_gene: TRBJ2-1
abundance: NA
CDR3aa: CASSLRTGTYNEQFF
CDR3nt: TGTGCCAGCAGCTTGAGGACAGGGACCTACAATGAGCAGTTCTTC

len: 14
v_gene: TRBV10-3
d_gene: NA
j_gene: TRBJ1-5
abundance: NA
CDR3aa: CAISESKVAQPQHF
CDR3nt: TGTGCCATCAGTGAGTCCAAGGTTGCTCAGCCCCAGCATTTT

len: 16
v_gene: TRBV5-4
d_gene: NA
j_gene: TRBJ1-2
abundance: NA
CDR3aa: CASSTIRGGEGYGYTF
CDR3nt: TGTGCCAGCAGCACGATCAGAGGAGGGGAGGGTTATGGCTACACCTTC

len: 15
v_gene: TRBV14
d_gene: TRBD1
j_gene: TRBJ2-7
abundance: NA
CDR3aa: CASSLGQGAKYEQYF
CDR3nt: TGTGCCAGCAGCCTAGGACAGGGGGCTAAGTACGAGCAGTACTTC

len: 16
v_gene: TRBV5-1
d_gene: TRBD2
j_gene: TRBJ2-7
abundance: NA
CDR3aa: CASSSGPTSGIYEQYF
CDR3nt: TGCGCCAGCAGCTCTGGACCGACTAGCGGGATCTACGAGCAGTACTTC

len: 14
v_gene: TRBV6-6
d_gene: NA
j_gene: TRBJ1-2
abundance: NA
CDR3aa: CASRDFGGRQGYTF
CDR3nt: TGTGCCAGCAGGGATTTTGGGGGGCGACAGGGCTACACCTTC

len: 14
v_gene: TRBV6-5
d_gene: TRBD2
j_gene: TRBJ2-3
abundance: NA
CDR3aa: CASSQRGTTDTQYF
CDR3nt: TGTGCCAGCAGCCAGCGGGGGACCACAGATACGCAGTATTTT

len: 16
v_gene: TRBV10-1
d_gene: TRBD2
j_gene: TRBJ2-1
abundance: few
CDR3aa: CASSGGLAGGYNEQFF
CDR3nt: TGCGCCAGCAGTGGGGGACTAGCGGGGGGATACAATGAGCAGTTCTTC

len: 13
v_gene: TRBV18
d_gene: NA
j_gene: TRBJ1-5
abundance: NA
CDR3aa: CASSRGDGQPQHF
CDR3nt: TGTGCCAGCTCCCGGGGGGACGGGCAGCCCCAGCATTTT

len: 14
v_gene: TRBV2
d_gene: TRBD1
j_gene: TRBJ1-2
abundance: NA
CDR3aa: CASSAIRDRDGYTF
CDR3nt: TGTGCCAGCAGCGCGATCCGGGACAGGGATGGCTACACCTTC

len: 13
v_gene: TRBV6-5
d_gene: NA
j_gene: TRBJ2-5
abundance: NA
CDR3aa: CASSRTEVGSQYF
CDR3nt: TGTGCCAGCAGTCGGACAGAAGTAGGTTCCCAGTACTTC

len: 15
v_gene: TRBV6-6
d_gene: TRBD1
j_gene: TRBJ2-7
abundance: NA
CDR3aa: CAIRITGTGRNVQYF
CDR3nt: TGTGCCATCAGGATCACCGGGACAGGGAGAAATGTGCAGTACTTC

len: 14
v_gene: TRBV2
d_gene: TRBD1
j_gene: TRBJ1-5
abundance: NA
CDR3aa: CATTPGQGGQPQHF
CDR3nt: TGTGCCACAACGCCGGGACAGGGGGGCCAGCCCCAGCATTTT